Sequencing of this T cell receptor beta chain was carried out in a study of cytomegalovirus exposure and HLA in healthy donors. Study context: Of all 400 or so donors who were genotyped, around 79% belonged to the Caucasian-associated ancestry cluster. Study results and limitations: Overall, under 200 TCR beta chains were annotated as cytomegalovirus-associated. Researchers reported from a later analysis that most CMV-associated TCR beta chains appeared HLA-restricted.

This clone appeared a single time. The target antigen is unknown. Germline V gives CDR1 SGHVS, CDR2 FNYEAQ. V lost 1 base, J lost 3 bases, and 12 bases lay in between. This CDR3 comprises 16 residues. PCR was performed using 60 Vbeta and 13 Jbeta primers. This table comes from immunoSEQ multiplex PCR, and its TCRdb copy is limited to in-frame clones, with some not included. This table holds 150,000 to 200,000 clones, over 70% found once. The rearrangement links TRBV7-6 to TRBJ2-2; a possible D gene is TRBD1 (6 bases). Sequenced: PBMCs. The sequence was obtained from a woman in her thirties in good health and CMV-seronegative. The CDR3 DNA reads TGTGCCAGCAGCTTAGGCTCCAGGGGTTACACCGGGGAGCTGTTTTTT. Its translation: CASSLGSRGYTGELFF.